This T cell receptor (beta chain) was observed in a study of cytomegalovirus exposure and HLA in healthy donors. Study context: Around 78 million unique TCR sequences came from HLA-typed donors in an early release. Notes on the study in general: Sequence variants that were highly shared formed a cluster that was likely a sequencing artifact. Of the V segments, some could not be distinguished, including TRBV6-2 and TRBV6-3, and were excluded. The listing of approximately 160 TCR beta chains classed them as cytomegalovirus-associated.

The study ran its PCR with 60 Vbeta and 13 Jbeta primers. This table comes from immunoSEQ multiplex PCR, and its TCRdb copy is limited to in-frame clones, with some not included. The sample contains 85,000 to 120,000 clones, approximately 80% of which appear only once. Germline CDR1 SGDLS, CDR2 YYNGEE. The ends lost 4 bases at V and 9 bases at J; junction bases unmatched: 13. This CDR3 has 15 residues. Worth noting for this clone: Its antigen remains unidentified.

Sequencing input: PBMCs. This clonotype was sampled from a male donor in good health and CMV-seropositive. V usage is TRBV9 and J usage is TRBJ2-1, with TRBD2 matching over 7 bases. CDR3 bases: TGTGCCAGCAGCCCCGGACCGGGACTACTACGTGAGCAGTTCTTC. Encoded protein: CASSPGPGLLREQFF.